This T cell receptor (beta chain) is from a study of blood T cell repertoires in COVID-19 (dated by TCRdb to 2020 to 2021). Describing the broader study: The collaborator samples originated in the United States, Italy and Spain and spanned the acute and convalescent phases of COVID-19. The material from the prospective study consisted of cDNA or gDNA derived from T cells, B-cell-depleted T cells, or PBMCs. Subjects who had been exposed to COVID-19, were actively infected with it, or had recovered from it provided the deeply sampled blood TCRbeta repertoires that made up the dataset. The repertoires were made available in a free public database intended to serve as a resource for research on the immune response to SARS-CoV-2. Samples came from the ongoing ImmuneRACE study (first 160 participants) plus 1,254 subjects from 6 global collaborators. A de-identified subject ID, COVID-19 status, age in years and sex were almost always included in the sample metadata. Where available, HLA class I and class II types were taken from metadata supplied by the sample provider and were not determined by assay-based typing.

The CDR3 measures 14 amino acids from cysteine to phenylalanine. Of the read, only the CDR3 DNA is kept; its 42 bases are in frame from base 1. CDR1 LNHDA and CDR2 SQIVND are derived from the germline V gene (reference sequence). V gives up 2 bases and J gives up 5 bases, and the segment between their germline ends measures 10 bases. TCRbeta CDR3 regions were amplified from genomic DNA by means of the immunoSEQ Assay, a bias-controlled multiplex PCR. The authors' analysis ran thus. The number of nucleated cells in each sample was estimated by amplification of reference gene primers within the assay. Sequence reads were collapsed and filtered to measure the absolute abundance of every unique TCRbeta CDR3 rearrangement. For each sample, productive Simpson clonality was calculated as the square root of Simpson's diversity index across productive rearrangements. The source is immuneACCESS, and TCRdb retained only in-frame sequences with V and J called. Part of the clones is not carried over; for the studies checked, unresolved V genes explain less than half of this, and the remainder is unexplained. That table is the source of V, J and clone size, and D and trimming were worked out from the DNA. A total of about 270,000 clones appear in this sample, 85% to 90% of them only once. The ten largest clones take up roughly 4% of the sample.

In regard to this clone: Its antigen is not yet known. The sample holds no much larger clone one base away, and base qualities are not on file.

Results the study describes overall, beyond this receptor: The amount of clinical and demographic metadata varied by source and participant and was provided uncurated.

Participants in the prospective study were enrolled through a virtual design, were aged about 18 to 89 years, and lived in roughly 24 United States geographic areas. In the prospective study, participants were assigned to cohorts based on the clinical history participants reported in a screening survey and a study questionnaire. In the prospective study, whole blood, serum and a nasopharyngeal or oropharyngeal swab were collected from each participant by mobile phlebotomists. Prospective study participants could optionally give additional blood draws and questionnaires over an approximately 2-month period. Before DNA extraction, blood samples from the prospective study were shipped at room temperature or frozen.

The rearranged chain carries TRBV19 and TRBJ1-5; TRBD1 is possibly the D segment (5 matching bases). The sample was PBMCs or T cells enriched from blood (not recorded which). The clonotype originates from a woman under 40 with acute COVID-19. The DNA is as follows: TGTGCCAGTAGTATAACGGCAGGGCATCAGCCCCAGCATTTT. It translates as CASSITAGHQPQHF.